This TCR beta chain stems from a study of CD8 T cells in ankylosing spondylitis. Overall study findings and caveats: Made up of about eight highly homologous variants, a TCR beta motif appeared characteristic of ankylosing spondylitis blood.

V was shortened by 3 bases and J by 0 bases, with 9 bases between the two germline ends. CDR3 length: 15 residues. Of note for this clonotype: Its target is not known. Given a much more abundant clone one base away, this may be a read error. Because the CDR3 is missing its conserved closing phenylalanine or tryptophan, this is likely a read error.

Each CDR3 protein is one row after TCRdb ran MiXCR on the 5' RACE reads. The sample yields about 500,000 distinct CDR3 sequences, 5.3% seen once. Sequencing was done on a sample of blood, either unsorted or a sorted T cell fraction (not recorded which). The origin of this receptor is a male donor with ankylosing spondylitis. The genes are TRBV12-3 or TRBV12-4 and TRBJ2-1, with unresolved D. The CDR3 is CASSFNIGSYNEQFS. The CDR3 DNA reads as TGTGCCAGCAGTTTTAATATCGGCTCCTACAATGAGCAGTTCTCC.